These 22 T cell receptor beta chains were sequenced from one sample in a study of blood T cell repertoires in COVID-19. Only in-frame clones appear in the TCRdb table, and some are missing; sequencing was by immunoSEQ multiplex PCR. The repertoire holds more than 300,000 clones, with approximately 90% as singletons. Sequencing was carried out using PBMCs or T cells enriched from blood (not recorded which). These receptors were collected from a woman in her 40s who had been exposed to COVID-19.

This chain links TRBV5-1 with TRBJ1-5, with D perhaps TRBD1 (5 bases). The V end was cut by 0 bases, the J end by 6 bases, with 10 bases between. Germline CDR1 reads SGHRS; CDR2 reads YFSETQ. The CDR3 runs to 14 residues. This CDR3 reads CASSLGRDGQPQHF. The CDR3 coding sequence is TGCGCCAGCAGCTTGGGCAGGGATGGTCAGCCCCAGCATTTT.

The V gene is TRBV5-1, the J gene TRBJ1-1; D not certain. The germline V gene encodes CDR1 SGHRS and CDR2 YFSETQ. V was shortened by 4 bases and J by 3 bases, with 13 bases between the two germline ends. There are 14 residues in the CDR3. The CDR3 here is CASSQVRGYTEAFF. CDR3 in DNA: TGCGCCAGCAGCCAGGTGCGGGGTTACACTGAAGCTTTCTTT.

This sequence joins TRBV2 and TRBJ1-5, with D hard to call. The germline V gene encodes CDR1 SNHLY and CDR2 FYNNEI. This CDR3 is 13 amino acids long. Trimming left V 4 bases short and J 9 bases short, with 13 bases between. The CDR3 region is CASSAGSRSPQHF. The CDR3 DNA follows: TGTGCCAGCAGTGCAGGTTCCCGATCGCCCCAGCATTTT.

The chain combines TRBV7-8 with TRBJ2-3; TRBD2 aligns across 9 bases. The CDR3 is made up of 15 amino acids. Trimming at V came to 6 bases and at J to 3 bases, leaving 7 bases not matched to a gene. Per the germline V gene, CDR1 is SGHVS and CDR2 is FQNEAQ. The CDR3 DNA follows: TGTGCCAGCAGAGCTGCGGGGGGGCTAACAGATACGCAGTATTTT. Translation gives CASRAAGGLTDTQYF.

In DNA form, the CDR3 reads TGCGCCAGCAGCTTGGCCGGGACAGGGTATTCACCCCTCCACTTT. Its protein is CASSLAGTGYSPLHF. This chain uses TRBV5-1 with TRBJ1-6, with 9 nucleotides matching TRBD1. Unmatched junction bases numbered 3, after V lost 0 bases and J lost 8 bases. CDR3 length: 15 amino acids. Looked up from germline, CDR1 is SGHRS and CDR2 is YFSETQ. Drawing the rest from reference TRBV5-1 and TRBJ1-6, the complete variable domain is KAGVTQTPRYLIKTRGQQVTLSCSPISGHRSVSWYQQTPGQGLQFLFEYFSETQRNKGNFPGRFSGRQFSNSRSEMNVSTLELGDSALYLCASSLAGTGYSPLHFGNGTRLTVT.

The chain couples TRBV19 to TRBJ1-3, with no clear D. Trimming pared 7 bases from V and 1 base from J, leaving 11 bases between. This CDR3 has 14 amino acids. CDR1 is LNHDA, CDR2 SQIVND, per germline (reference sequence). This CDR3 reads CASTQRGSGNTIYF. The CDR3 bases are TGTGCCAGTACCCAGAGAGGGTCTGGAAACACCATATATTTT.

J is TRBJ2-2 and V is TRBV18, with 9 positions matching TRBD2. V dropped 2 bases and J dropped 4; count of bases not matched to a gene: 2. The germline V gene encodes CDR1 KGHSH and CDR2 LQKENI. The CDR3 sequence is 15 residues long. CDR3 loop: CASSPTSGSTGELFF. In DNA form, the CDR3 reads TGTGCCAGCTCACCAACTAGCGGGTCCACCGGGGAGCTGTTTTTT. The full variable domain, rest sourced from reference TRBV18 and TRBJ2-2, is NAGVMQNPRHLVRRRGQEARLRCSPMKGHSHVYWYRQLPEEGLKFMVYLQKENIIDESGMPKERFSAEFPKEGPSILRIQQVVRGDSAAYFCASSPTSGSTGELFFGEGSRLTVL.

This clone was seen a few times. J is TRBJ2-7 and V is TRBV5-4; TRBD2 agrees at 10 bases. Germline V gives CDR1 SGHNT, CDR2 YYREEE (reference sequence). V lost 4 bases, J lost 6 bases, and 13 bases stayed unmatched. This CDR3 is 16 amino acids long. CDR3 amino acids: CASSALAGVTRSEQYF. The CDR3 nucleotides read TGTGCCAGCAGCGCCCTAGCGGGAGTAACTCGATCCGAGCAGTACTTC.

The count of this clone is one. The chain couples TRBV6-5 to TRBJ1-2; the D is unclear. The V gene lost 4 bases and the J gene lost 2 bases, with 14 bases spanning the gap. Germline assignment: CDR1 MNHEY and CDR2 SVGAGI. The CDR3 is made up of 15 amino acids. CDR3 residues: CASSFPDQRNYGYTF. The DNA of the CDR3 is TGTGCCAGCAGTTTTCCTGACCAGCGAAACTATGGCTACACCTTC.

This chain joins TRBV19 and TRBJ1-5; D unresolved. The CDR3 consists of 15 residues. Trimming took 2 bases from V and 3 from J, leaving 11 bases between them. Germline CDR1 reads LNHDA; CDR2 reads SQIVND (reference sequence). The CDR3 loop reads CASSIRGSYNQPQHF. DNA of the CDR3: TGTGCCAGTAGTATAAGAGGGAGTTACAATCAGCCCCAGCATTTT.

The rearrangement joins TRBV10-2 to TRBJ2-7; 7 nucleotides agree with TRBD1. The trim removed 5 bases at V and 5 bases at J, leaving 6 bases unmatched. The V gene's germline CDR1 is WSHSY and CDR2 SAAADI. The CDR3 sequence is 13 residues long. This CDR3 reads CASSPRQGNEQYF. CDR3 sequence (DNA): TGCGCCAGCAGTCCCCGACAGGGAAACGAGCAGTACTTC.

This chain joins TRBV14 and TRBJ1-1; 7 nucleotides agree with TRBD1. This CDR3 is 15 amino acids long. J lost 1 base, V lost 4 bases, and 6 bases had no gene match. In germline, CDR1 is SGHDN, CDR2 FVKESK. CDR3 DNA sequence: TGTGCCAGCAGCCCACAGGGGTTGGCGAACACTGAAGCTTTCTTT. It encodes CASSPQGLANTEAFF. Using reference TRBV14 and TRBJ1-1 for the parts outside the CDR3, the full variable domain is EAGVTQFPSHSVIEKGQTVTLRCDPISGHDNLYWYRRVMGKEIKFLLHFVKESKQDESGMPNNRFLAERTGGTYSTLKVQPAELEDSGVYFCASSPQGLANTEAFFGQGTRLTVV.

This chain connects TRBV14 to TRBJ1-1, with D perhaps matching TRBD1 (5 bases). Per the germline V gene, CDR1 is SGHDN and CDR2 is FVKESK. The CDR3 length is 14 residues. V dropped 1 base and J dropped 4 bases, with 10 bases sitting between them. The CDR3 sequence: CASSQALGPTEAFF. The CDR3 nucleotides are TGTGCCAGCAGCCAAGCCTTGGGGCCCACTGAAGCTTTCTTT. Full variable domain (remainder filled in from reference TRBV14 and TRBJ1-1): EAGVTQFPSHSVIEKGQTVTLRCDPISGHDNLYWYRRVMGKEIKFLLHFVKESKQDESGMPNNRFLAERTGGTYSTLKVQPAELEDSGVYFCASSQALGPTEAFFGQGTRLTVV.

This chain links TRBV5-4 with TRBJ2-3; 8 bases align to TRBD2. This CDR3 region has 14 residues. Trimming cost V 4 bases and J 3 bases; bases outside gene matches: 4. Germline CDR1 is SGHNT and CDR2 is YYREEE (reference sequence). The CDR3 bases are TGTGCCAGCAGCCCGCGGGGGGAAACAGATACGCAGTATTTT. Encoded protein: CASSPRGETDTQYF.

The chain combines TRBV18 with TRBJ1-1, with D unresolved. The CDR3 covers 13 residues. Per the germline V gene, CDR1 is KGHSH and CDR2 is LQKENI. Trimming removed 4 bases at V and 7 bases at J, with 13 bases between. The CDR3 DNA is TGTGCCAGCTCACTAGCGAGGGCAGGTGAAGCTTTCTTT. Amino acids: CASSLARAGEAFF.

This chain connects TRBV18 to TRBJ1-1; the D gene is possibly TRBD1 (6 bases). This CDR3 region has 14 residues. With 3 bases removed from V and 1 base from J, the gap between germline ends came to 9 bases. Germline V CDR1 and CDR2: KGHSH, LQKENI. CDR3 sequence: CASSPWTENTEAFF. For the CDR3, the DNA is TGTGCCAGCTCACCCTGGACAGAGAACACTGAAGCTTTCTTT.

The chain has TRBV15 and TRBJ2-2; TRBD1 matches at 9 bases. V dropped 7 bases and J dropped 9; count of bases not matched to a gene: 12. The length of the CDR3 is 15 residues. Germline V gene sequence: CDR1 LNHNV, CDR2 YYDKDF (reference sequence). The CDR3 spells CATTERDRAGRELFF. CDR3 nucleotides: TGTGCCACCACCGAAAGGGACAGGGCGGGAAGGGAGCTGTTTTTT.

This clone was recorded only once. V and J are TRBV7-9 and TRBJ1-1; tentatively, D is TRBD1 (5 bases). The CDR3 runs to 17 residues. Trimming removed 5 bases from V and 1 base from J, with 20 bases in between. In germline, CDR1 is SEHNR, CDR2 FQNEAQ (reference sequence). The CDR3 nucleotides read TGTGCCAGCAGCCCCAGAACGGGGGAGAGAGGGAACACTGAAGCTTTCTTT. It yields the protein CASSPRTGERGNTEAFF. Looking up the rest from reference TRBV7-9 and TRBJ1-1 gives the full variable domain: DTGVSQNPRHKITKRGQNVTFRCDPISEHNRLYWYRQTLGQGPEFLTYFQNEAQLEKSRLLSDRFSAERPKGSFSTLEIQRTEQGDSAMYLCASSPRTGERGNTEAFFGQGTRLTVV.

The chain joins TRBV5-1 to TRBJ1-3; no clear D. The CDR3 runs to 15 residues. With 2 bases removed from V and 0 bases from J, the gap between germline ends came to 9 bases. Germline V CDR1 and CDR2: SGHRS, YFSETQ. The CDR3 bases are TGCGCCAGCAGCTTTGAAGGAGGCTCTGGAAACACCATATATTTT. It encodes CASSFEGGSGNTIYF. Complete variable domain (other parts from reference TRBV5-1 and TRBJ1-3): KAGVTQTPRYLIKTRGQQVTLSCSPISGHRSVSWYQQTPGQGLQFLFEYFSETQRNKGNFPGRFSGRQFSNSRSEMNVSTLELGDSALYLCASSFEGGSGNTIYFGEGSWLTVV.

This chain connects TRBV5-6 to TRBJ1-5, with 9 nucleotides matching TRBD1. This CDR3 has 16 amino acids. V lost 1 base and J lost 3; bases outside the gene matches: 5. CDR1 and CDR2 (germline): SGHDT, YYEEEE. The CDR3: CASSLNRGQANQPQHF. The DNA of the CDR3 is TGTGCCAGCAGCTTGAACAGGGGGCAGGCCAATCAGCCCCAGCATTTT.

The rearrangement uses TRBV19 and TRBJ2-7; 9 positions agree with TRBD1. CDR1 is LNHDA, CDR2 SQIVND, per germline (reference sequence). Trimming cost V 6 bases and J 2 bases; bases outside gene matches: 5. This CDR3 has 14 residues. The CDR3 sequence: CASSEGQGTYEQYF. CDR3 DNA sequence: TGTGCCAGTAGCGAGGGACAGGGAACCTACGAGCAGTACTTC.

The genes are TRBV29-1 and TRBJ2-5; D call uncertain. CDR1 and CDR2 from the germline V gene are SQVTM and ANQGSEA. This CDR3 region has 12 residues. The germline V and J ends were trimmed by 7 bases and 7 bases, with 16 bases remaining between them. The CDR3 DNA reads TGCAGCGCCGCGGAAGGCGATCTGACCCAGTACTTC. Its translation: CSAAEGDLTQYF.